Below, one TCR beta chain is given with its context. Its target is not known. This record belongs to a study of cytomegalovirus exposure and HLA in healthy donors. PCR amplification relied on 60 Vbeta primers (plus 13 Jbeta primers). Profiled with immunoSEQ multiplex PCR; TCRdb holds only in-frame clones, not every one. The table shows under 150,000 clones, with 78% occurring only once. Germline V gene data show CDR1 as SEHNR and CDR2 as FQNEAQ (reference sequence). This CDR3 contains 15 residues. V lost 3 bases to trimming and J lost 5 bases; unmatched junction nucleotides: 4. Study-wide points: HLA alleles showed associations with some 17,000 TCR beta sequences in a later analysis, at a 0.05 false discovery rate. With later analysis, a missense DCLRE1C variant became linked to TCR beta V- and J-gene trimming. The sole available immune exposure information was CMV serostatus. A later analysis found most CMV-associated TCR beta chains apparently HLA-restricted.

This chain connects TRBV7-9 to TRBJ1-2; the match to TRBD1 covers 12 bases. The sample taken for sequencing was PBMCs. This receptor was obtained from a woman aged 40 to 50 in good health and CMV-seropositive. CDR3 coding DNA: TGTGCCAGCAGCTTGGGACAGGGGGCTTTATATGGCTACACCTTC. This codes for CASSLGQGALYGYTF.